A selection of T cell receptor beta chains follows, all from one sample in a study of T cell responses to AZD1222 COVID-19 vaccine. The assay was immunoSEQ multiplex PCR, and TCRdb's table has in-frame clones only and misses some. This repertoire shows approximately 140,000 clones, 91% found once; its top ten account for about 4%. Sequencing used peripheral blood, obtained 28 days after the second AZD1222 dose. These receptors were obtained from an adult who received the AZD1222 COVID-19 vaccine. CDR3s include the opening cysteine and the closing phenylalanine or tryptophan. D genes are given only for firm matches. Clone size, where shown, is once, few, many, or a class for clones that have expanded.

TRBV19,TRBD1,NA,TRBJ2-1,TGTGCCAGTAGTATAATCCCGACAGGGGGATACAATGAGCAGTTCTTC,CASSIIPTGGYNEQFF
TRBV9,TRBD2,NA,TRBJ2-3,TGTGCCAGCAGCGCGGGACTAGCGGGAGGGACAGATACGCAGTATTTT,CASSAGLAGGTDTQYF
TRBV2,NA,NA,TRBJ2-3,TGTGCCAGCAGTGGGCTCCCAGCCTCCGGGCCAGATACGCAGTATTTT,CASSGLPASGPDTQYF
TRBV30,NA,NA,TRBJ2-3,TGTGCCTGGCGGGGGTTGGACACAGATACGCAGTATTTT,CAWRGLDTDTQYF
TRBV3-1/TRBV3-2,NA,NA,TRBJ2-7,TGTGCCAGCAGCCAAGCTCGGCAGGGCTACGAGCAGTACTTC,CASSQARQGYEQYF
TRBV27,TRBD1,NA,TRBJ1-5,TGTGCCAGCAGTCCCGGGACAGGGTGGCCCGATCAGCCCCAGCATTTT,CASSPGTGWPDQPQHF
TRBV6-5,NA,NA,TRBJ2-1,TGTGCCAGCAGTCGCGAGTACAATGAGCAGTTCTTC,CASSREYNEQFF
TRBV28,TRBD1,NA,TRBJ2-5,TGTGCCAGCAGGGGACAGGGGCTAGGAGAGACCCAGTACTTC,CASRGQGLGETQYF
TRBV28,TRBD2,NA,TRBJ2-3,TGTGCCAGCAGTTCAGGGAGGGACGGATTAATCCCAGATACGCAGTATTTT,CASSSGRDGLIPDTQYF
TRBV2,TRBD1,NA,TRBJ2-7,TGTGCCAGCAGTGCGGGACAGAGAATCAGGAAGTACTTC,CASSAGQRIRKYF
TRBV6-2/TRBV6-3,NA,few,TRBJ1-5,TGTGCCAGCAGTTACGATCCTCTTTCCCAAGAAACTTATAGCAATCAGCCCCAGCATTTT,CASSYDPLSQETYSNQPQHF
TRBV2,NA,NA,TRBJ1-3,TGTGCCCGAAGGGAATTAGCTGGAAACACCATATATTTT,CARRELAGNTIYF
TRBV9,NA,NA,TRBJ2-1,TGTGCCAGCAGCGTACAGGTCGGAGTCTCGAATGAGCAGTTCTTC,CASSVQVGVSNEQFF
TRBV19,NA,NA,TRBJ1-2,TGTGCCAGTATAGATGTGGGCCCCTCCTATGGCTACACCTTC,CASIDVGPSYGYTF
TRBV11-2,TRBD1,NA,TRBJ1-6,TGTGCCAGTAGACCTCTGGGACAGGGGACTTCACCCCTCCACTTT,CASRPLGQGTSPLHF
TRBV3-1/TRBV3-2,TRBD1,NA,TRBJ1-2,TGTGCCAGCAGCCCACGACAGGGACCTCCCTACACCTTC,CASSPRQGPPYTF